The clone carrying this T cell receptor (beta chain) has more than one count but fewer than ten. Its target is unknown. This sample was taken from a study of cytomegalovirus exposure and HLA in healthy donors. The overall study: For the approximately 360 genotyped donors, over 80% fell within the Caucasian-associated ancestry cluster. Study conclusions and caveats: Per a prior analysis, the majority of TCR beta V segments were productive roughly 90% or roughly 30% of the time. As a later analysis showed, several of the most significant clusters appeared to be linked to common viral pathogens. Roughly even sequencing depth across donors was the assumption behind the presence/absence analyses.

V lost 2 bases and J 4 bases, leaving 15 bases between the germline ends. Germline assignment: CDR1 MDHEN and CDR2 SYDVKM. The CDR3 sequence is 15 residues long. The primer mix had 60 Vbeta and 13 Jbeta primers. The assay was immunoSEQ multiplex PCR, and TCRdb's table has in-frame clones only and misses some. The sample holds more than 95,000 clones; roughly three quarters are singletons and the top ten take around 4.5%. Source material: PBMCs. The sequence was collected from a man between 25 and 39 years old in good health and CMV-seropositive. The gene calls are TRBV28 and TRBJ2-7; tentatively, D is TRBD2 (5 bases). In DNA form, the CDR3 reads TGTGCCAGCAGTTTAATATCGGGCGGGCGTTACGAGCAGTACTTC. This sequence encodes CASSLISGGRYEQYF.